A single sample is the source of the 5 T cell receptor beta chains below, sequenced in a study of cytomegalovirus exposure and HLA in healthy donors. PCR employed 60 Vbeta and 13 Jbeta primers. Method: immunoSEQ multiplex PCR; TCRdb's copy keeps in-frame clones and lacks some. The table shows 100,000 to 150,000 clones, with 65% to 80% occurring only once. The sequencing input was PBMCs. The origin of the receptors is a woman under 30 in good health and CMV-seronegative.

In its sample, this clone was seen once. The chain combines TRBV28 with TRBJ2-1; the match to TRBD2 covers 8 bases. V dropped 3 bases and J dropped 2; count of bases not matched to a gene: 3. This CDR3 is 15 amino acids long. Looked up from germline, CDR1 is MDHEN and CDR2 is SYDVKM. The DNA of the CDR3 is TGTGCCAGCAGTTTCAGCGGGAGTACCTACAATGAGCAGTTCTTC. This codes for CASSFSGSTYNEQFF.

The chain employs TRBV5-1 and TRBJ1-4, with TRBD1 as a possible D gene (5 bases). CDR1 is SGHRS and CDR2 is YFSETQ in the germline V gene. Trimming removed 2 bases at V and 3 bases at J, with 8 bases between. The CDR3 length is 14 residues. The CDR3 is CASSFGASNEKLFF. DNA for the CDR3: TGCGCCAGCAGCTTTGGGGCCTCTAATGAAAAACTGTTTTTT.

V and J are TRBV6-4 and TRBJ2-1; TRBD2 agrees at 13 bases. Germline V gene data show CDR1 as MRHNA and CDR2 as SNTAGT. With V trimmed by 3 bases and J by 10 bases, 3 bases remained unmatched. The CDR3 contains 14 residues. CDR3 DNA: TGTGCCAGCAGTGAACTAGCGGGGGGGGAGGAGCAGTTCTTC. Translation: CASSELAGGEEQFF.

The chain uses TRBV15 and TRBJ1-2; weak D call: TRBD1 (5 bases). V lost 0 bases, J lost 8 bases, and 10 bases lay in between. This CDR3 spans 13 amino acids. The V gene's germline CDR1 is LNHNV and CDR2 YYDKDF (reference sequence). In nucleotides, the CDR3 is TGTGCCACCAGCAGAGATAGCGGGGCAGGCTACACCTTC. Protein sequence: CATSRDSGAGYTF.

The chain carries TRBV18 and TRBJ2-5; TRBD1 matches 8 bases. Trimming at V came to 2 bases and at J to 1 base, leaving 6 bases not matched to a gene. Germline-derived CDR1 and CDR2 are KGHSH and LQKENI. The CDR3 has 16 amino acids. In nucleotides, the CDR3 is TGTGCCAGCTCACCAGACGGGACAGGCTTCCAAGAGACCCAGTACTTC. This encodes CASSPDGTGFQETQYF.